The 28 T cell receptor beta chains below were found in one sample sequenced in a study of beta chain features in type 1 diabetes. Of the isolated RNA, all was reverse transcribed, and so the sequenced material was expressed TCRB transcripts. TCRdb's copy holds only in-frame clones and misses some; the assay was immunoSEQ multiplex PCR. The sample holds fewer than 300,000 clones, roughly a tenth seen once. No antigen has been assigned to these receptors. Findings of the study overall: In every one of the four CD4+ subsets, TCRB CDR3s were moderately but significantly shorter in Type 1 diabetes patients.

The sample taken for sequencing was naive CD4+ T cells from blood. All receptors come from a man aged 25-45 years with type 1 diabetes.

V gene TRBV10-3 combines with J gene TRBJ2-7; 8 nucleotides line up with TRBD1. The CDR3 totals 15 residues. CDR1 is ENHRY and CDR2 is SYGVKD in the germline V gene. Unmatched junction bases numbered 7, after V lost 4 bases and J lost 2 bases. The chain's CDR3 is CAISGRTGTTYEQYF. CDR3 coding DNA: TGTGCCATCAGTGGCCGGACAGGGACGACCTACGAGCAGTACTTC.

This clone was seen more than once but under ten times. The chain couples TRBV7-9 to TRBJ1-2; 7 bases map to TRBD1. V trimming: 5 bases; J trimming: 2 bases; junction bases outside the gene matches: 5. Looked up from germline, CDR1 is SEHNR and CDR2 is FQNEAQ (reference sequence). This CDR3 has 14 residues. The CDR3, as DNA: TGTGCCAGCAGCCCCCGGGACAGAAACTATGGCTACACCTTC. This encodes CASSPRDRNYGYTF.

CDR3 nucleotide sequence: TGTGCCAGCAGCCCCAGCCCACTAGCGGGGCAAGAGACCCAGTACTTC. It translates to CASSPSPLAGQETQYF. The J gene is TRBJ2-5, the V gene TRBV9; 10 nucleotides line up with TRBD2. Germline V CDR1 and CDR2: SGDLS, YYNGEE. This CDR3 contains 16 residues. J gave up 2 bases and V 4 bases, and 8 bases lay outside the gene matches.

This clone was counted only a few times. The chain carries TRBV10-3 and TRBJ2-7; TRBD2 might be the D (5 bases). CDR3 length: 14 amino acids. The V gene's germline CDR1 is ENHRY and CDR2 SYGVKD. The ends were cut back, 8 bases at V and 0 bases at J, with 14 bases in the middle. The CDR3 sequence is CAILADSNSYEQYF. CDR3 coding DNA: TGTGCCATCCTAGCAGACTCGAACTCCTACGAGCAGTACTTC.

The chain couples TRBV2 to TRBJ1-2; D is possibly TRBD1 (5 bases). The germline V gene has CDR1 SNHLY and CDR2 FYNNEI. The CDR3 consists of 15 residues. Trimming removed 4 bases at V and 3 bases at J, with 15 bases between. The CDR3 spells CASSASGGDYYGYTF. The CDR3 region has the DNA TGTGCCAGCAGTGCCTCCGGGGGGGATTACTATGGCTACACCTTC. The entire variable domain, with the rest obtained from reference TRBV2 and TRBJ1-2, is as follows: EPEVTQTPSHQVTQMGQEVILRCVPISNHLYFYWYRQILGQKVEFLVSFYNNEISEKSEIFDDQFSVERPDGSNFTLKIRSTKLEDSAMYFCASSASGGDYYGYTFGSGTRLTVV.

The V gene is TRBV7-2, the J gene TRBJ1-2; 9 nucleotides line up with TRBD1. The germline V gene has CDR1 SGHTA and CDR2 FQGNSA. J gave up 4 bases and V 5 bases, and 8 bases lay outside the gene matches. The length of the CDR3 is 15 residues. The CDR3 sequence: CASSQRTGASYGYTF. CDR3 nucleotide sequence: TGTGCCAGCAGCCAGAGGACAGGGGCGAGCTATGGCTACACCTTC.

J is TRBJ1-2 and V is TRBV30; D gene unclear. CDR1 and CDR2 from the germline V gene are GTSNPN and SVGIG (reference sequence). The CDR3 sequence is 11 residues long. Trimming left V 0 bases short and J 8 bases short, with 7 bases between. CDR3 sequence (DNA): TGTGCCTGGAGTGTAGTCAGAGGCTACACCTTC. Translation gives CAWSVVRGYTF.

This clone was seen a handful of times. CDR3 sequence: CASSMGLAGRSTDTQYF. CDR3 nucleotides: TGTGCCAGCAGCATGGGACTAGCGGGGCGAAGCACAGATACGCAGTATTTT. The chain carries TRBV7-8 and TRBJ2-3; 13 bases are shared with TRBD2. The CDR3 has 17 residues. Germline assignment: CDR1 SGHVS and CDR2 FQNEAQ. Germline trimming cut 5 bases from V and 0 bases from J; bases unmatched to any gene: 5. Full variable domain (missing parts from reference TRBV7-8 and TRBJ2-3): GAGVSQSPRYKVAKRGQDVALRCDPISGHVSLFWYQQALGQGPEFLTYFQNEAQLDKSGLPSDRFFAERPEGSVSTLKIQRTQQEDSAVYLCASSMGLAGRSTDTQYFGPGTRLTVL.

This clone was picked up a small number of times. The rearrangement links TRBV9 to TRBJ1-2, with 8 bases lining up with TRBD1. Germline V lookup: CDR1 SGDLS, CDR2 YYNGEE. The J segment lost 8 bases and the V segment lost 3 bases, leaving 6 bases of the junction unmatched. The CDR3 contains 13 residues. CDR3 coding DNA: TGTGCCAGCAGCGCCCAGGGGGCACAAGGCTACACCTTC. Protein: CASSAQGAQGYTF.

This chain links TRBV27 with TRBJ1-6; a weak D match, TRBD1 (5 bases). Germline CDR1 and CDR2: MNHEY and SMNVEV (reference sequence). There are 15 residues in the CDR3. V shed 5 bases and J shed 9 bases, with 17 bases lying between them. CDR3 loop: CASSPRGGYGSPLHF. The CDR3 DNA reads TGTGCCAGCAGTCCACGTGGGGGGTACGGTTCACCCCTCCACTTT.

This clone was recorded a few times. V is TRBV9 and J is TRBJ2-1, with 9 bases aligning to TRBD2. Germline values: CDR1 SGDLS, CDR2 YYNGEE. With V trimmed by 2 bases and J by 4 bases, 7 bases remained unmatched. The CDR3 contains 16 residues. CDR3 sequence (DNA): TGTGCCAGCAGCGTGACCGGGACTAGCCTGTACAATGAGCAGTTCTTC. This gives the protein CASSVTGTSLYNEQFF.

The V and J genes are TRBV5-1 and TRBJ1-4; no definite D call. CDR1 and CDR2 from the germline V gene are SGHRS and YFSETQ. The length of the CDR3 is 13 residues. The germline V and J ends were trimmed by 0 bases and 7 bases, with 7 bases remaining between them. The CDR3 coding sequence is TGCGCCAGCAGCTTGGGGAGAGCTGAAAAACTGTTTTTT. This codes for CASSLGRAEKLFF.

The sample holds a few counts of this clone. This sequence joins TRBV5-1 and TRBJ2-7; a weak D match, TRBD2 (7 bases). CDR3 length: 15 amino acids. Between the trimmed V and J ends, which lost 3 bases and 3 bases, there was a span of 16 bases. Germline loops: CDR1 SGHRS, CDR2 YFSETQ. The chain's CDR3 is CASSSDPGGLYEQYF. The CDR3 region has the DNA TGCGCCAGCAGCTCGGACCCGGGGGGCCTCTACGAGCAGTACTTC.

V and J are TRBV11-1 and TRBJ2-7; 9 nucleotides agree with TRBD1. CDR1 and CDR2 (germline): SGHAT, FQDESV (reference sequence). The CDR3 covers 13 residues. J was trimmed by 5 bases and V by 4 bases; bases with no gene match: 3. CDR3 nucleotide sequence: TGTGCCAGCAGCTCACGGGACAGGGACGAGCAGTACTTC. Amino acid sequence: CASSSRDRDEQYF.

The chain combines TRBV5-1 with TRBJ2-3, with 9 bases aligning to TRBD2. In germline, CDR1 is SGHRS, CDR2 YFSETQ. Germline trimming cut 3 bases from V and 3 bases from J; bases unmatched to any gene: 2. The CDR3 is 14 residues long. In DNA, the CDR3 is TGCGCCAGCAGCTCCAGCGGGGGGACAGATACGCAGTATTTT. Its protein is CASSSSGGTDTQYF.

This clone was seen a handful of times. This sequence joins TRBV25-1 and TRBJ2-2; D remains ambiguous. The CDR3 contains 15 residues. Germline CDR1 is MGHDK and CDR2 is SYGVNS. Trimming pared 1 base from V and 3 bases from J, leaving 9 bases between. The CDR3 DNA reads as TGTGCCAGCAGTGAATCGAGAGTAGACACCGGGGAGCTGTTTTTT. Its protein is CASSESRVDTGELFF.

This clone has just a few counts. Other DNA sequences from this sample encode an identical CDR3 as well. The chain's CDR3 is CASSSGQEETQYF. CDR3 sequence (DNA): TGTGCCAGCAGTTCCGGACAGGAAGAGACCCAGTACTTC. This chain connects TRBV28 to TRBJ2-5, with TRBD1 matching over 7 bases. This CDR3 spans 13 amino acids. Looked up from germline, CDR1 is MDHEN and CDR2 is SYDVKM. V shed 4 bases, J shed 3 bases, and the junction held 2 bases outside the gene matches.

The chain has TRBV29-1 and TRBJ1-1, with 8 bases fitting TRBD1. J was trimmed by 5 bases and V by 3 bases; bases with no gene match: 11. The CDR3 is 15 residues long. The V gene's germline CDR1 is SQVTM and CDR2 ANQGSEA. The DNA of the CDR3 is TGCAGCGTTGAGGGGGCGACAGGGGTTAAAACTGAAGCTTTCTTT. Translation gives CSVEGATGVKTEAFF. The variable domain in full, with the rest retrieved from reference TRBV29-1 and TRBJ1-1, is SAVISQKPSRDICQRGTSLTIQCQVDSQVTMMFWYRQQPGQSLTLIATANQGSEATYESGFVIDKFPISRPNLTFSTLTVSNMSPEDSSIYLCSVEGATGVKTEAFFGQGTRLTVV.

A remark on this clone: This sample also contains other DNA sequences that code for the same CDR3. The rearrangement links TRBV29-1 to TRBJ2-3; 8 positions agree with TRBD1. The ends lost 6 bases at V and 3 bases at J; junction bases unmatched: 2. CDR3 length: 12 amino acids. Germline assignment: CDR1 SQVTM and CDR2 ANQGSEA. CDR3 amino acids: CSVDRGTDTQYF. The CDR3 nucleotides are TGCAGCGTCGACAGGGGTACAGATACGCAGTATTTT.

This clone was detected a few times. For the CDR3, the DNA is TGTGCCAGCAGTCCCGGGGGCGAGCAGTACTTC. Translated: CASSPGGEQYF. The chain combines TRBV7-8 with TRBJ2-7; maybe TRBD2 (6 bases). The V end was cut by 6 bases, the J end by 6 bases, with 9 bases between. The CDR3 length is 11 residues. Germline CDR1 and CDR2: SGHVS and FQNEAQ.

This clone appeared a few times. J is TRBJ1-5 and V is TRBV5-6; D ambiguous. The V and J ends lost 5 bases and 4 bases respectively, with 19 bases between them. Per germline, CDR1 SGHDT and CDR2 YYEEEE. The CDR3 is 16 residues long. CDR3 DNA sequence: TGTGCCAGCAGTTCTCGTCCAGGTGTGCCGAATCAGCCCCAGCATTTT. This encodes CASSSRPGVPNQPQHF. The complete variable domain, with remaining parts taken from reference TRBV5-6 and TRBJ1-5, reads DAGVTQSPTHLIKTRGQQVTLRCSPKSGHDTVSWYQQALGQGPQFIFQYYEEEERQRGNFPDRFSGHQFPNYSSELNVNALLLGDSALYLCASSSRPGVPNQPQHFGDGTRLSIL.

This clone has more than one count but fewer than ten. This same CDR3 is encoded by further DNA sequences in the sample. J is TRBJ1-1 and V is TRBV18; no firm D call. CDR3 length equals 12 residues. Trimming removed 3 bases from V and 5 bases from J, with 7 bases in between. CDR1 and CDR2 (germline): KGHSH, LQKENI. CDR3 bases: TGTGCCAGCTCACCGGAGGGAACTGAAGCTTTCTTT. This gives the protein CASSPEGTEAFF.

The rearrangement joins TRBV6-5 to TRBJ1-3, with D unclear. Trimming removed 5 bases at V and 0 bases at J, with 11 bases between. CDR1 is MNHEY and CDR2 is SVGAGI in the germline V gene. This CDR3 is 15 amino acids long. The CDR3 loop is CASSPGRSSGNTIYF. The CDR3 bases are TGTGCCAGCAGTCCCGGGAGGAGCTCTGGAAACACCATATATTTT.

V usage is TRBV5-1 and J usage is TRBJ1-1; D is uncertain. The CDR3 loop spans 14 amino acids. V lost 4 bases and J 4 bases, leaving 14 bases between the germline ends. The V gene's germline CDR1 is SGHRS and CDR2 YFSETQ. The CDR3 DNA sequence: TGCGCCAGCAGCCCAAATGAGGAGGCCACTGAAGCTTTCTTT. This encodes CASSPNEEATEAFF.

The rearrangement uses TRBV12-5 and TRBJ2-1, with 8 bases lining up with TRBD2. The CDR3 consists of 17 residues. Germline loops: CDR1 LGHNT, CDR2 FRNRAP. V was pared by 3 bases and J by 9 bases, with 16 bases of the junction left unmatched. CDR3 amino acids: CASGFLRTGGDVGEQFF. The CDR3 DNA follows: TGTGCTAGTGGTTTTCTAAGGACGGGAGGGGATGTGGGTGAGCAGTTCTTC.

The rearrangement uses TRBV5-6 and TRBJ1-5; D is undetermined. V was pared by 1 base and J by 9 bases, with 8 bases between. The CDR3 covers 12 residues. Germline V gene sequence: CDR1 SGHDT, CDR2 YYEEEE. CDR3 sequence (DNA): TGTGCCAGCAGCTTGTCACCGGGGCCCCAGCATTTT. Protein product: CASSLSPGPQHF.

This clone has just a few counts. V usage is TRBV28 and J usage is TRBJ1-5, with 8 bases that match TRBD1. This CDR3 contains 16 residues. The trim removed 6 bases at V and 1 base at J, leaving 8 bases unmatched. Per germline, CDR1 MDHEN and CDR2 SYDVKM. CDR3 amino acids: CASRIGQGRSNQPQHF. The CDR3 DNA is TGTGCCAGCAGGATAGGACAGGGACGGAGCAATCAGCCCCAGCATTTT.

V usage is TRBV25-1 and J usage is TRBJ2-7, with 9 bases identical to TRBD1. V lost 4 bases and J lost 4; bases outside the gene matches: 5. Looked up from germline, CDR1 is MGHDK and CDR2 is SYGVNS. The CDR3 spans 14 residues. The CDR3 DNA is TGTGCCAGCAGTGGAGACAGGGGGTTGTACGAGCAGTACTTC. Translating gives CASSGDRGLYEQYF.